This TCR beta chain was documented in a study of vaccination effects on CD4 cells after COVID-19. Findings and caveats of the study: Marked clonal contraction of infection- and vaccine-induced clones was seen late after vaccination.

CDR1 is SEHNR and CDR2 is FQNEAQ in the germline V gene (reference sequence). V shed 5 bases and J shed 6 bases, with 16 bases lying between them. This CDR3 region has 14 residues. Cultured cells yielded isolated CD4+ T cells after nine to ten days. Profiled with immunoSEQ multiplex PCR; TCRdb holds only in-frame clones, not every one. The repertoire holds 35,000 to 40,000 clones, about 70% seen once, with around 2.9% in the top ten. This clone came up a few times. Its antigen remains unknown. The sequencing used CD4+ T cells from PBMCs cultured without peptide, collected before COVID-19 vaccination. The chain carries TRBV7-9 and TRBJ1-1, with D unclear. The TCR comes from a human donor who received a COVID-19 vaccine. The CDR3, as DNA: TGTGCCAGCAGCATGAATGTCCAATCGGCTGAAGCTTTCTTT. As protein: CASSMNVQSAEAFF.